This entry is about one T cell receptor (beta chain). Its target is not known. Healthy donors of bone marrow made up the group. This sample is drawn from a study of cytomegalovirus exposure and HLA in healthy donors. There are 14 residues in the CDR3. V lost 5 bases, J lost 5 bases, and 16 bases lay in between. The V gene's germline CDR1 is WSHSY and CDR2 SAAADI. Findings and limits, study-wide: Accurate HLA-A and HLA-B prediction from TCR beta sequences was reported for most subjects. A missense variant in DCLRE1C was later tied to TCR beta V- and J-gene trimming.

The primer mix had 60 Vbeta and 13 Jbeta primers. Profiled with immunoSEQ multiplex PCR; TCRdb holds only in-frame clones, not every one. The sample includes some 120,000 clones, roughly 80% of them seen just once. The chain employs TRBV10-2 and TRBJ2-7, with a weak D call TRBD1 (5 bases). The source is a man aged 30-40 years in good health and CMV-seropositive. The sample comprised PBMCs. The CDR3 spells CASSTMSRGNEQYF. CDR3 nucleotides: TGCGCCAGCAGTACCATGAGTAGGGGAAACGAGCAGTACTTC.